The 2 T cell receptor beta chains below all came from one sample that was sequenced in a study of human T cells and chemical hapten exposure (dated by TCRdb to 2020 to 2022). Interpreted using the paper, the time point label stands for: patch test 2, 6 weeks after DPC sensitization. The treatment or condition label for this specimen denotes: therapeutic diphenylcyclopropenone sensitization with weekly scalp DPC. The library relied on RACE. TCRdb lists the instrument as NextSeq 500. The public sequencing data were trimmed at Q25 with fastp and processed into clonotypes with MiXCR by TCRdb, which kept only in-frame beta chains. When rows share a CDR3 protein, they turn into one entry using the most common DNA and genes. This sample holds about 140,000 distinct CDR3 sequences; about 11% were observed only once. Around 1.4% of the sample is held by the ten biggest clonotypes. The source was whole blood, collected in connection with sensitization to the hapten diphenylcyclopropenone (DPC). The receptors stem from a woman between 45 and 65 years old with alopecia areata. Some clones in this sample may be carry-over from other donors' samples.

The chain uses TRBV18 and TRBJ1-5; D possibly corresponds to TRBD1 (6 bases). The length of the CDR3 is 15 residues. Per the germline V gene, CDR1 is KGHSH and CDR2 is LQKENI. V gave up 3 bases and J gave up 0 bases, with 9 bases separating them. CDR3 loop: CASSPGTPSNQPQHF. CDR3 DNA sequence: TGTGCCAGCTCACCGGGGACACCTAGCAATCAGCCCCAGCATTTT.

V and J are TRBV9 and TRBJ2-3; unclear D gene. The CDR3 runs 15 residues. Germline V gene data show CDR1 as SGDLS and CDR2 as YYNGEE. Trimming cost V 0 bases and J 1 base, with 9 bases left between them. CDR3: CASSVGLSRTDTQYF. In nucleotides, the CDR3 is TGTGCCAGCAGCGTAGGCCTTTCTCGCACAGATACGCAGTATTTT.